The 2 T cell receptor beta chains presented below share a single source sample, sequenced in a study of blood T cell repertoires in COVID-19. Some clones are missing from TCRdb's copy, which holds only in-frame ones; the method was immunoSEQ multiplex PCR. The sample includes around 250,000 clones, about nine tenths of them seen just once. Specimen: PBMCs or T cells enriched from blood (not recorded which). These TCRs come from a woman aged 40-49 years with acute COVID-19.

For this clone: Germline and junction disagree at one end, which may indicate a read error. The rearrangement uses TRBV13 and TRBJ1-1; D not resolved. The CDR3 runs 13 residues. Germline lookup yields CDR1 PRHDT and CDR2 FYEKMQ (reference sequence). The CDR3 coding sequence is TGTGCCAGCAGTTTAGAAGTCGGCACTGAAGCTTTCTTT. It codes for CASSLEVGTEAFF.

This chain connects TRBV10-3 to TRBJ1-1; 9 bases line up with TRBD1. This CDR3 region has 13 residues. Germline CDR1 reads ENHRY; CDR2 reads SYGVKD. J lost 5 bases, V lost 11 bases, and 9 bases had no gene match. In DNA form, the CDR3 reads TGTGCCGTACGACAGGGGGAATGGACTGAAGCTTTCTTT. Its translation is CAVRQGEWTEAFF.